A selection of T cell receptor beta chains follows, all from one sample in a study of T cell repertoires in cytomegalovirus infection. In TCRdb, the reads were re-called with MiXCR into one record per CDR3 protein. The table lists 640,000 or so distinct CDR3 sequences, roughly 30% of them singletons. Their antigen targets remain unknown. The material sequenced was cultured PBMCs, taken from culture after CMV antigen stimulation. These receptors came from a human donor in good health (CMV status not recorded). Some clones in this sample may be carry-over from other donors' samples. Each CDR3 is given with its conserved first and last residue. D genes are given only for firm matches. Rows may omit the clone size; those that give it use once, few, many or a size class.

abundance: once
d_gene: .
j_gene: TRBJ2-2
v_gene: TRBV7-6
CDR3aa: CASSKAGPSIAGELFF
CDR3nt: TGTGCCAGCAGCAAAGCCGGGCCCTCTATTGCCGGGGAGCTGTTTTTT

abundance: once
d_gene: .
j_gene: TRBJ2-5
v_gene: TRBV5-4
CDR3aa: CASSGGQIQETQYF
CDR3nt: TGTGCCAGCAGTGGGGGACAAATCCAAGAGACCCAGTACTTC

abundance: few
d_gene: TRBD1
j_gene: TRBJ1-1
v_gene: TRBV7-9
CDR3aa: CASSSLPGQAFNGDTEAFF
CDR3nt: TGTGCCAGCAGCTCCCTACCGGGACAGGCTTTTAATGGGGACACTGAAGCTTTCTTT

abundance: few
d_gene: TRBD2
j_gene: TRBJ2-1
v_gene: TRBV11-2
CDR3aa: CASSLIPGLADNEQFF
CDR3nt: TGTGCCAGCAGCTTAATACCGGGACTAGCGGACAATGAGCAGTTCTTC

abundance: many
d_gene: .
j_gene: TRBJ2-1
v_gene: TRBV7-2
CDR3aa: CASISGGTLSNEQFF
CDR3nt: TGTGCCAGCATCTCTGGCGGGACCCTCTCAAATGAGCAGTTCTTC

abundance: few
d_gene: .
j_gene: TRBJ2-5
v_gene: TRBV7-2
CDR3aa: CASSLTLLETQYF
CDR3nt: TGTGCCAGCAGCCTGACACTTTTGGAGACCCAGTACTTC

abundance: .
d_gene: .
j_gene: TRBJ1-5
v_gene: TRBV12-3/TRBV12-4
CDR3aa: CASTRQDSEPQHF
CDR3nt: TGTGCCAGCACCCGACAAGATTCAGAGCCCCAGCATTTT

abundance: .
d_gene: .
j_gene: TRBJ2-7
v_gene: TRBV20-1
CDR3aa: CSALSGTFGSQYF
CDR3nt: TGCAGTGCTCTATCCGGGACATTCGGAAGTCAGTACTTC

abundance: .
d_gene: TRBD2
j_gene: TRBJ2-1
v_gene: TRBV4-1
CDR3aa: CASSQLGLAGDEQFF
CDR3nt: TGCGCCAGCAGCCAACTGGGACTAGCGGGAGATGAGCAGTTCTTC

abundance: .
d_gene: .
j_gene: TRBJ1-5
v_gene: TRBV12-3/TRBV12-4
CDR3aa: CASRDAGRGSQPQHF
CDR3nt: TGTGCCAGCAGGGACGCGGGGAGGGGAAGTCAGCCCCAGCATTTT

abundance: .
d_gene: .
j_gene: TRBJ1-5
v_gene: TRBV4-1
CDR3aa: CASSQMVDQPQHF
CDR3nt: TGCGCCAGCAGCCAGATGGTGGATCAGCCCCAGCATTTT

abundance: .
d_gene: TRBD2
j_gene: TRBJ2-2
v_gene: TRBV27
CDR3aa: CASSSSGRFTGELFF
CDR3nt: TGTGCCAGCAGTTCTAGCGGGAGGTTCACCGGGGAGCTGTTTTTT

abundance: .
d_gene: .
j_gene: TRBJ2-7
v_gene: TRBV7-9
CDR3aa: CASSLKGGPSYEQYF
CDR3nt: TGTGCCAGCAGCTTAAAAGGGGGGCCCTCCTACGAGCAGTACTTC

abundance: .
d_gene: .
j_gene: TRBJ2-5
v_gene: TRBV7-4
CDR3aa: CASSPWDSSRSQETQYF
CDR3nt: TGTGCCAGCAGCCCCTGGGATTCTTCACGATCCCAAGAGACCCAGTACTTC